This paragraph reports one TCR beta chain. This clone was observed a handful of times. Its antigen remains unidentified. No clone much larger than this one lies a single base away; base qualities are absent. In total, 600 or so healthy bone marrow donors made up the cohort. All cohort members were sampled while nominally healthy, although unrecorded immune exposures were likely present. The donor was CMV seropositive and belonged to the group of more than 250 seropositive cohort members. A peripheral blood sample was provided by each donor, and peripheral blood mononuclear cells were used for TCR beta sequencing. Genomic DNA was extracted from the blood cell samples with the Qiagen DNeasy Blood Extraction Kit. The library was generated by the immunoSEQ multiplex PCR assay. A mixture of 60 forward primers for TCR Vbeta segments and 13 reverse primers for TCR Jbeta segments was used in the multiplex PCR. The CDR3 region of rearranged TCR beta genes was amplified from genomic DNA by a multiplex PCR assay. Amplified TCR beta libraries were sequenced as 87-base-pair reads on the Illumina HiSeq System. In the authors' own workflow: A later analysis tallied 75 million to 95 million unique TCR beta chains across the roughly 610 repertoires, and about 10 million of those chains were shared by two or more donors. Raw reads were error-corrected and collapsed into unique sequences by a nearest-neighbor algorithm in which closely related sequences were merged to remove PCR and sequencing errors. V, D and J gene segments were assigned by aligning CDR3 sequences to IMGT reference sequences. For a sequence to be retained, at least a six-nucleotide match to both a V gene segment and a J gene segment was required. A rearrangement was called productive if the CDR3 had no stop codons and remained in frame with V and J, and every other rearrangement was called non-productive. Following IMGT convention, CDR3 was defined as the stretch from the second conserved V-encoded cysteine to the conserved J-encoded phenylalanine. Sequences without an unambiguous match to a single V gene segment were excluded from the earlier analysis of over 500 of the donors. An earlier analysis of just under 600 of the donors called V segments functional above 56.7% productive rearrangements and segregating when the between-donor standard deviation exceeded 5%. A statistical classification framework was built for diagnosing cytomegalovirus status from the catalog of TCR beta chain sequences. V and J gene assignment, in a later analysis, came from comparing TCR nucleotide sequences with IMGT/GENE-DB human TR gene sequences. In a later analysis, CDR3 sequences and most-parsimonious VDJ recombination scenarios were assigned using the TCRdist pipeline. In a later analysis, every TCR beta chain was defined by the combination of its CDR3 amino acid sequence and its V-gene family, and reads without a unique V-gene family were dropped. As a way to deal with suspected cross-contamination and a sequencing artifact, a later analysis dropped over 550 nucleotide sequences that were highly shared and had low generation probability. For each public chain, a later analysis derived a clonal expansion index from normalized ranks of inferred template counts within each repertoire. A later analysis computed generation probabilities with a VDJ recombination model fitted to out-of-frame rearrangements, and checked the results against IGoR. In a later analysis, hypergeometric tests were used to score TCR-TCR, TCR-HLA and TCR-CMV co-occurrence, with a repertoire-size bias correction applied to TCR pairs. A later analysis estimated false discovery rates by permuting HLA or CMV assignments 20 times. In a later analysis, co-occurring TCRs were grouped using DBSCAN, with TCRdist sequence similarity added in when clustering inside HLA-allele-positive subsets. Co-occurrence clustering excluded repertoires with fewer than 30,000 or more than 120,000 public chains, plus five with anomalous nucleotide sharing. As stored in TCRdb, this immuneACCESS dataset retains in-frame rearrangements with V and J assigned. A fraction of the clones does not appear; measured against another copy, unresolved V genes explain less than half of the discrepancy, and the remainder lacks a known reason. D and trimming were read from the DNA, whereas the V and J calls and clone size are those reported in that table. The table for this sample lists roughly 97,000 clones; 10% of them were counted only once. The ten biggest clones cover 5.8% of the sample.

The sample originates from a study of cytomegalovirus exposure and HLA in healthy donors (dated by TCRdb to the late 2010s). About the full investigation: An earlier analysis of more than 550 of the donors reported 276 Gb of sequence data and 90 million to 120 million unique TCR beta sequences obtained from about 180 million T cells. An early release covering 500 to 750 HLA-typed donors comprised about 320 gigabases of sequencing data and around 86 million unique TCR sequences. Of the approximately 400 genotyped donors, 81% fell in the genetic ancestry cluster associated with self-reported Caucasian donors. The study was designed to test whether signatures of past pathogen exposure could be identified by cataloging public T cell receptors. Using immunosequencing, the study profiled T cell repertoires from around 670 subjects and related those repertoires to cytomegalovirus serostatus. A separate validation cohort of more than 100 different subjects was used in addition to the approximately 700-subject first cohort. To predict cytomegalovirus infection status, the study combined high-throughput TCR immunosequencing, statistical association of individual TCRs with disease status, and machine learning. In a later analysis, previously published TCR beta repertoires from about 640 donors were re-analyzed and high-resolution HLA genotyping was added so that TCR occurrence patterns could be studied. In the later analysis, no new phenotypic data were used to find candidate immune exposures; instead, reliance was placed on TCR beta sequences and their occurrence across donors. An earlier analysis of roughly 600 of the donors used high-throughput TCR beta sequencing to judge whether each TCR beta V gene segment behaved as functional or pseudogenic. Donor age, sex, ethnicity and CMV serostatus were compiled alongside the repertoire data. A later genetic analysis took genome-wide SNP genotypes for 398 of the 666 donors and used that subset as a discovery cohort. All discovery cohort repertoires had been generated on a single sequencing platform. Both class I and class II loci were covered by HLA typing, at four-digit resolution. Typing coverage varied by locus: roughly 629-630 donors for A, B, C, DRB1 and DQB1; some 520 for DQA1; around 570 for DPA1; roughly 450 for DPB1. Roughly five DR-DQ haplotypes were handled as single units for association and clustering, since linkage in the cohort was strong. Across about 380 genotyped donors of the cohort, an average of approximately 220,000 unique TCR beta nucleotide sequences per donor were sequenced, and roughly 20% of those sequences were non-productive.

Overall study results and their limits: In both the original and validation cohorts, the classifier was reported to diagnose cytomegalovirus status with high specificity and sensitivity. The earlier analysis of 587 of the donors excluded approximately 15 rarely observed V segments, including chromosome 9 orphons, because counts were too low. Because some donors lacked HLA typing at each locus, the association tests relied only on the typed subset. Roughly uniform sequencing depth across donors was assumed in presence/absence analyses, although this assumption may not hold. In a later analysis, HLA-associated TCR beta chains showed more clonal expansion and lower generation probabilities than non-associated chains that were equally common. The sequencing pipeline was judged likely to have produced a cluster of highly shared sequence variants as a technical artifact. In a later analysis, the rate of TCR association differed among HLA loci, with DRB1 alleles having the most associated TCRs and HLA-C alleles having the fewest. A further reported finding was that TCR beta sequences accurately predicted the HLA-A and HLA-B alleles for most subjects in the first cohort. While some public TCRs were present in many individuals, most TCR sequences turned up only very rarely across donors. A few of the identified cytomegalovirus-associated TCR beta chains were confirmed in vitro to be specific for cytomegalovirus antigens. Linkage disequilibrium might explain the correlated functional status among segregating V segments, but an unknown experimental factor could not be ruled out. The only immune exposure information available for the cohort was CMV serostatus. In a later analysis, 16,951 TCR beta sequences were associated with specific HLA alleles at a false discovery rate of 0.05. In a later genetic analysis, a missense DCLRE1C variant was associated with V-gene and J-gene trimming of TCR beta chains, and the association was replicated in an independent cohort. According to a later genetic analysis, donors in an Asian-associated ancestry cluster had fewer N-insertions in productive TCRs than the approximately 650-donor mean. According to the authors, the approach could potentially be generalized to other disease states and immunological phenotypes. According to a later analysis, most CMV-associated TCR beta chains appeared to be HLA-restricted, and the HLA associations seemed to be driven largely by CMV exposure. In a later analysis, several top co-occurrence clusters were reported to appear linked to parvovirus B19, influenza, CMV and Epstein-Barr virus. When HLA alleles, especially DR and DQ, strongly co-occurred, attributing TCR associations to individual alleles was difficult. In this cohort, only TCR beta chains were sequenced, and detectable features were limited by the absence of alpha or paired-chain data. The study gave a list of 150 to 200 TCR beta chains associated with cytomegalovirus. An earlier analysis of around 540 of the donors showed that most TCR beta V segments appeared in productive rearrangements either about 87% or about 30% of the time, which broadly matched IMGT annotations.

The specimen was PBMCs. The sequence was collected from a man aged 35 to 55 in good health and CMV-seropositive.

Here the CDR3 is given as CASSDSAGGPTDTQYF. The nucleotide sequence is TGTGCCAGCAGTGACTCGGCGGGAGGGCCGACAGATACGCAGTATTTT. Recombination linked TRBV6-4 to TRBJ2-3, with 9 bases in between that match TRBD2. Counted from cysteine to phenylalanine, this CDR3 has 16 amino acids. The kept DNA is CDR3 alone, 48 bases in frame from the first base. Trimming removed 0 bases from V and 3 bases from J; the gene matches leave 4 bases unexplained. Based on the germline V gene, the CDR1 and CDR2 sequences are MRHNA and SNTAGT.